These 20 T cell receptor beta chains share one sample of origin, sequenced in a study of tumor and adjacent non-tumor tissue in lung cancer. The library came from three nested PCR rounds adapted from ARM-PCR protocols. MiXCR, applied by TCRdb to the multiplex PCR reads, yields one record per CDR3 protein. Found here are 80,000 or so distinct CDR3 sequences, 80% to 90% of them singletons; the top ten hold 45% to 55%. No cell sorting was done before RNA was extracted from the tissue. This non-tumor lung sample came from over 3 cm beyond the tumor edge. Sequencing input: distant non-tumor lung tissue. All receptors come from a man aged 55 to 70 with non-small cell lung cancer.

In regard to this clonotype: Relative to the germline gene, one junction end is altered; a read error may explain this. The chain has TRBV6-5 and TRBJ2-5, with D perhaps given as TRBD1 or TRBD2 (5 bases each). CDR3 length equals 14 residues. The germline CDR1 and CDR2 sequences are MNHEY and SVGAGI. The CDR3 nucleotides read TGTGCCGGCAGTGATACCGGGACCGCGTGGGCCCATTACTTC. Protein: CAGSDTGTAWAHYF.

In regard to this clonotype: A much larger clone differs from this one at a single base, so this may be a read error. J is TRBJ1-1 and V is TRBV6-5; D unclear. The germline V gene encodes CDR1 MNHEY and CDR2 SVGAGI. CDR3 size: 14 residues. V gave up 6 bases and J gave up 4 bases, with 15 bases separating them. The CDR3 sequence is CASSLRGVGTEAFF. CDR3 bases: TGTGCCAGCAGCCTACGAGGAGTGGGCACTGAAGCTTTCTTT.

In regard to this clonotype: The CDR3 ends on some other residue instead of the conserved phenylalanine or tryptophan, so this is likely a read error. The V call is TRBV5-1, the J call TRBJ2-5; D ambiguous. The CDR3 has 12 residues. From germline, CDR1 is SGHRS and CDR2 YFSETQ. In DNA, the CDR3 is TGCGCAAGCAGATTCAACACAGAGACCCAGTACATC. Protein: CASRFNTETQYI.

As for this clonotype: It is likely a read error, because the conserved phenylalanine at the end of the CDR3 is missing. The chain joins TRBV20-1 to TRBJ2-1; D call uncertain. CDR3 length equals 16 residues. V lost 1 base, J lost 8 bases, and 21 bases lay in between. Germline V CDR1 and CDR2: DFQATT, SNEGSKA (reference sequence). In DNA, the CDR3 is TGCAGTGCTAGAGCAAGGAGCCGGTCTGAGTTTGATGAGCAGTTCTCC. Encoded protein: CSARARSRSEFDEQFS.

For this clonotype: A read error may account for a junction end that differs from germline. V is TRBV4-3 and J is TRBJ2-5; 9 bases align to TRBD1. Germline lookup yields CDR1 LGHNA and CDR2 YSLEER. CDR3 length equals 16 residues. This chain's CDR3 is CARSQEGTGTQETQYF. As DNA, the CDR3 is TGCGCCAGGAGCCAAGAGGGGACAGGGACGCAAGAGACCCAATACTTC.

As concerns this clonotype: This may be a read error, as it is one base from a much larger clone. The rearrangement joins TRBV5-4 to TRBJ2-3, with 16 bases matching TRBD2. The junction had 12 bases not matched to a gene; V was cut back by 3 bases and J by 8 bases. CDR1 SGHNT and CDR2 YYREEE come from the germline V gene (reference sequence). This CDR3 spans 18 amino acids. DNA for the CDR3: TGTGCCAGCAGCTCCTCCCCCGGGACTAGCGGGAGGGCACGTACGCAGTATTTT. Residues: CASSSSPGTSGRARTQYF.

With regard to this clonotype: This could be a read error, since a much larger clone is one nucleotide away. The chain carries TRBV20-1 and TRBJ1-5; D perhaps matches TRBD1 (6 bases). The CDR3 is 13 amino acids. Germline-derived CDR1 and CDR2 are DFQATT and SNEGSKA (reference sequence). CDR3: CSAPQGPGQHQHF. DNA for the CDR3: TGCAGTGCCCCTCAGGGGCCCGGACAGCACCAGCATTTT.

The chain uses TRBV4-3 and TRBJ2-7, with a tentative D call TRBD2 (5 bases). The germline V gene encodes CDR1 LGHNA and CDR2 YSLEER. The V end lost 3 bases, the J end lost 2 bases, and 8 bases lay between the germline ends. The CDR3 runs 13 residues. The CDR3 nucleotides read TGCGCCAGCAGCCAGGAGGAAACCTACGAGCAGTACGTC. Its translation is CASSQEETYEQYV.

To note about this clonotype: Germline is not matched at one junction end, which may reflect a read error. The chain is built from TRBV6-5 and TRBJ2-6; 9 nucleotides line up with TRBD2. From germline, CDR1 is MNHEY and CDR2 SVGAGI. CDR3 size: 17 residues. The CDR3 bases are TGTGCCAGCAGTTTAGCGGGGGCCAGGTATGGGGCCTACGTCCTGACTTTC. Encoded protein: CASSLAGARYGAYVLTF.

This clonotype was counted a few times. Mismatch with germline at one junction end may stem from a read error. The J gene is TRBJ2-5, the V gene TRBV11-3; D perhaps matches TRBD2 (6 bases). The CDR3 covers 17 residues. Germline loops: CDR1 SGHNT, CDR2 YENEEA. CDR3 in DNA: TGTGCTAGCAGCTTAGATCCTGTCGCGAGGAGGGGAGAGACCCAGTACTTC. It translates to CASSLDPVARRGETQYF.

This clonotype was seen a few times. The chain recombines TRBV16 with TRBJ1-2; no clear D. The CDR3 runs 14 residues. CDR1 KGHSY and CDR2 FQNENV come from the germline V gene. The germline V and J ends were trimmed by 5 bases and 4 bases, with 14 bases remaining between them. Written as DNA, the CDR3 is TGTGCCAGCAGCACCTCGAGGGCAACCTATGGCTACACCTTC. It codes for CASSTSRATYGYTF.

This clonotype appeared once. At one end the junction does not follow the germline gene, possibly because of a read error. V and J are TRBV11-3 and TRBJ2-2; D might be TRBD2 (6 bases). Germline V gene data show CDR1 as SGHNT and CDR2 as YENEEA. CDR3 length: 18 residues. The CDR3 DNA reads TGTGCCAGCAGCCAAGCGGGTTTCCGACTCCGAGAGACCGGAGAGCTGTTTTTT. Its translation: CASSQAGFRLRETGELFF.

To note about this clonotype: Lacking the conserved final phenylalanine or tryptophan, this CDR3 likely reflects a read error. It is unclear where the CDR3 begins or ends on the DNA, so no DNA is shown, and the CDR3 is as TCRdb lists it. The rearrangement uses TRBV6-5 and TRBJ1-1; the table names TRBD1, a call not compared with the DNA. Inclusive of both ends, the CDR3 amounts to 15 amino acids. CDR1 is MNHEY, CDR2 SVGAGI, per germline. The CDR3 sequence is CASSLTGYSNTEALC.

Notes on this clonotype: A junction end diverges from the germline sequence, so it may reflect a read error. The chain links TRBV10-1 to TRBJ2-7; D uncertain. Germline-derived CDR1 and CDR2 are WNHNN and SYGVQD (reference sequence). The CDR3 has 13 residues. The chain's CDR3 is CACSPDDSYEQYF. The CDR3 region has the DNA TGCGCCTGCAGTCCAGACGATTCATACGAGCAGTACTTC.

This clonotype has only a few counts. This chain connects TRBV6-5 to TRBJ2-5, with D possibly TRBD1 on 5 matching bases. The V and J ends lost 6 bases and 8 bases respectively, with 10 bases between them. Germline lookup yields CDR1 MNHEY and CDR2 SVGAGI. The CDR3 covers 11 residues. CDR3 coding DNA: TGTGCCAGCAGACGCCAGGGCACCCAGTACTTC. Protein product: CASRRQGTQYF.

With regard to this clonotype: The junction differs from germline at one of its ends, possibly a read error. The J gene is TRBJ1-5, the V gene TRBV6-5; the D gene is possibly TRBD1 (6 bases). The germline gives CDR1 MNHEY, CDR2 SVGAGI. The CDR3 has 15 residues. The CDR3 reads CASSYIQGSNQPQHF. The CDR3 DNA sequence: TGTGCCAGCAGTTACATACAGGGAAGCAATCAACCCCAGCATTTC.

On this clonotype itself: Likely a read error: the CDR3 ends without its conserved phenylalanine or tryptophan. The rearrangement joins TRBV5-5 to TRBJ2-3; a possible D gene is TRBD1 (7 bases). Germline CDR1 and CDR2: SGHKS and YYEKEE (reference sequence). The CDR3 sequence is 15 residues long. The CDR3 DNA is TGTGCCAGTAGCTTGGAGGGGGCCAGCACAGATACGCAGTATTTA. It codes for CASSLEGASTDTQYL.

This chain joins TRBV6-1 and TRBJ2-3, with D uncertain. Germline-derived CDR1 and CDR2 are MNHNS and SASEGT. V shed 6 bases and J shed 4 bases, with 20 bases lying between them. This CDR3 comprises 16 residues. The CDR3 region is CASRYLTAIESDTQYF. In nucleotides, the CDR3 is TGTGCCAGCAGGTACTTGACTGCAATAGAGTCAGATACGCAGTATTTT.

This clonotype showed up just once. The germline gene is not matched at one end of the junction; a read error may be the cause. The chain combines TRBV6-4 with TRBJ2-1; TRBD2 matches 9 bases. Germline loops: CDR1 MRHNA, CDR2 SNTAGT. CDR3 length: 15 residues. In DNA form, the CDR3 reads TGTGCCAGCAGTTACTCGGGGACTAGCTTCGATGAGCAGTTCTTC. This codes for CASSYSGTSFDEQFF.

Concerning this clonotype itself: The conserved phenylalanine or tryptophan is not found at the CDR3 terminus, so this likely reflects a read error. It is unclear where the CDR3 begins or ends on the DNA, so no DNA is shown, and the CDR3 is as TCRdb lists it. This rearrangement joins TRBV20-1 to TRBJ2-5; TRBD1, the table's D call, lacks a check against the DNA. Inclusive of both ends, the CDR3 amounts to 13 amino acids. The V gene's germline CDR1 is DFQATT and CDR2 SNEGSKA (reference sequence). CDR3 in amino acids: CSARGEGRETQYL.